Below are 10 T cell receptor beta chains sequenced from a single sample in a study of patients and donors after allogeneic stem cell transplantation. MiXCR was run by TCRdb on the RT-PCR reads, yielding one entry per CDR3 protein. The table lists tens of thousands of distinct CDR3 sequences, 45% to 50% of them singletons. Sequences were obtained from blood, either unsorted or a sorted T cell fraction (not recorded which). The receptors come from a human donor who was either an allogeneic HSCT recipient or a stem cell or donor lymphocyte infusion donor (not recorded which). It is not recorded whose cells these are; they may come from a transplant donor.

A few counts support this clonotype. The CDR3 is CASSEVGEDTEAFF. CDR3 DNA sequence: TGTGCCAGCAGTGAGGTAGGCGAAGACACTGAAGCTTTCTTT. This chain joins TRBV6-1 and TRBJ1-1, with D uncertain. The CDR3 consists of 14 residues. The germline gives CDR1 MNHNS, CDR2 SASEGT. V dropped 3 bases and J dropped 3 bases, with 11 bases sitting between them.

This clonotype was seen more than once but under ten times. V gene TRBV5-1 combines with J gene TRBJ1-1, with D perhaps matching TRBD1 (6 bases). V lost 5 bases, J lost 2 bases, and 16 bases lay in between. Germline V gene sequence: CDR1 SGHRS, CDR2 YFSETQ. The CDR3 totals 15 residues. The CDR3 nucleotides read TGCGCCAGCAGGGCAACCGGGACAACCAACACTGAAGCTTTCTTT. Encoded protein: CASRATGTTNTEAFF.

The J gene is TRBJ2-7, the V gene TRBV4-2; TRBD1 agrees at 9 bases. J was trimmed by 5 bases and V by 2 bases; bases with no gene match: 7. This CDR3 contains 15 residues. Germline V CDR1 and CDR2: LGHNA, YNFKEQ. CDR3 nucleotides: TGTGCCAGCAGCCAACTACCGGGACAGGGCCACGAGCAGTACTTC. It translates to CASSQLPGQGHEQYF.

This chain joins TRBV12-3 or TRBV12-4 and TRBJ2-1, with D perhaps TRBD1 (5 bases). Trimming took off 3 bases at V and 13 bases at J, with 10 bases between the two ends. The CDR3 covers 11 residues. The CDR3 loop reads CASSLDMEQFF. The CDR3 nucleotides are TGTGCCAGCAGTTTGGACATGGAACAGTTCTTC.

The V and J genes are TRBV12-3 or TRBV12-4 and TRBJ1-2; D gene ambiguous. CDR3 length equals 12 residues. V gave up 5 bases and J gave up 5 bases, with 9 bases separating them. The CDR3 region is CASSTIGYGYTF. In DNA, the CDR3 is TGTGCCAGCAGTACCATCGGTTATGGCTACACCTTC.

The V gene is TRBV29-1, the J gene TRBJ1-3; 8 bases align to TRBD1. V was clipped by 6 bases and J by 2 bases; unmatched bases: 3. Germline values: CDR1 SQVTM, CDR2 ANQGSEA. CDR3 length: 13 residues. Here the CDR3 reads CSVAQGAGNTIYF. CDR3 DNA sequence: TGCAGCGTCGCACAGGGGGCTGGAAACACCATATATTTT.

The CDR3 here is CSVGGVTYGYTF. CDR3 bases: TGCAGCGTTGGAGGGGTTACCTATGGCTACACCTTC. The V gene is TRBV29-1, the J gene TRBJ1-2; TRBD1 is a possible D gene (5 bases). The CDR3 covers 12 residues. Between the trimmed V and J ends, which lost 4 bases and 4 bases, there was a span of 10 bases. CDR1 is SQVTM, CDR2 ANQGSEA, per germline.

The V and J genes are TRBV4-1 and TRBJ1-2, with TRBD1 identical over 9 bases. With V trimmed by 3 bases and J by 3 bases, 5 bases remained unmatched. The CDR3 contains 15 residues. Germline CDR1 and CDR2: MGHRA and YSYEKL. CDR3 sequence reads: CASSQDRGNYYGYTF. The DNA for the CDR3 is TGCGCCAGCAGCCAGGACAGGGGAAACTACTATGGCTACACCTTC.

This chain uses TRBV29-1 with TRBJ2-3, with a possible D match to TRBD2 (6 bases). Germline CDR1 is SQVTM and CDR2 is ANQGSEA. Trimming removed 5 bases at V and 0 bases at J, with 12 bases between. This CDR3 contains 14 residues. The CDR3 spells CSVSAGPSTDTQYF. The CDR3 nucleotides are TGCAGCGTTAGTGCGGGACCTAGCACAGATACGCAGTATTTT.

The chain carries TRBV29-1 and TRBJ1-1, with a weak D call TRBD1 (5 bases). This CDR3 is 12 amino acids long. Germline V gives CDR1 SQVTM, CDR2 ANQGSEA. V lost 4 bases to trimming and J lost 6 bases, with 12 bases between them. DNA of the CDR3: TGCAGCGTTGGGGAGGGAGGGGCTGAAGCTTTCTTT. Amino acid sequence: CSVGEGGAEAFF.